This TCR beta chain was sequenced in a study of blood T cells in healthy people across ages. It was with a sample-barcoded 5' primer and a J-beta primer mix that a second PCR of about 6 to 12 cycles was run. The study obtained at least 2.5 million CDR3-containing paired-end reads from every sample. MiXCR, applied by TCRdb to the 5' RACE reads, yields one record per CDR3 protein. This sample has some 320,000 distinct CDR3 sequences, with 27% found just once. CDR1 is SGHTA and CDR2 is FQGNSA in the germline V gene. CDR3 length equals 14 residues. As concerns this clonotype: The target antigen is unknown.

Study outcomes and limitations: The donors' CMV status was not determined, possibly confounding changes in expanded clonotypes. When one million T cells were used, diversity estimates were thought to be underestimates.

This receptor was identified in an older woman in good health. The sequenced sample was blood. The chain employs TRBV7-2 and TRBJ2-1, with 9 bases fitting TRBD1. The J call may be incorrect, as the DNA end agrees better with TRBJ2-5. The CDR3 nucleotides read TGTGCCAGCAGCTTGACAGGGGGGATCGAGACCCAGTACTTC. It translates to CASSLTGGIETQYF.